The rows below give T cell receptor beta chains drawn from one sample of a study of cytomegalovirus exposure and HLA in healthy donors. The method was immunoSEQ multiplex PCR; TCRdb's version includes in-frame clones alone and lacks a portion of them. The sample comprises some 130,000 clones, around four fifths of which are singletons, and approximately 30% rests with the top ten. Sequenced material: PBMCs. These receptors were taken from a man younger than 40 in good health and CMV-seropositive. Both conserved end residues are trimmed from each CDR3. Fields, in order: J gene, V gene, CDR3 protein.

j_gene: TRBJ2-7
v_gene: TRBV18
CDR3aa: ASSPIRAYEQY

j_gene: TRBJ2-1
v_gene: TRBV5-4
CDR3aa: ASSLEDRERF

j_gene: TRBJ2-3
v_gene: TRBV19
CDR3aa: ASSSNGDTQY

j_gene: TRBJ1-1
v_gene: TRBV5-6
CDR3aa: ASSSPQRTGIEAF

j_gene: TRBJ1-4
v_gene: TRBV4-3
CDR3aa: ASSQEGQGNEKLF

j_gene: TRBJ2-7
v_gene: TRBV2
CDR3aa: ASSESTTAYEQY

j_gene: TRBJ2-7
v_gene: TRBV7-2
CDR3aa: ASTLGASGYPSYEQY

j_gene: TRBJ1-6
v_gene: TRBV7-2
CDR3aa: ASSLAEQTPLH

j_gene: TRBJ2-5
v_gene: TRBV6-6
CDR3aa: ASSTGQSKETQY

j_gene: TRBJ1-2
v_gene: TRBV7-9
CDR3aa: ASSLEGAHGYT

j_gene: TRBJ1-2
v_gene: TRBV5-1
CDR3aa: ASSDGGMAGYT

j_gene: TRBJ1-6
v_gene: TRBV25-1
CDR3aa: ASKPRDNSPLH

j_gene: TRBJ2-3
v_gene: TRBV7-9
CDR3aa: ASSFSGSTDTQY

j_gene: TRBJ1-1
v_gene: TRBV28
CDR3aa: ASSLMGTGFGAF

j_gene: TRBJ1-5
v_gene: TRBV6-6
CDR3aa: ASRYGHLSNQPQH

j_gene: TRBJ1-2
v_gene: TRBV5-4
CDR3aa: ASSFIAARGYT

j_gene: TRBJ1-2
v_gene: TRBV5-5
CDR3aa: ASSHTGTTQYGYT

j_gene: TRBJ1-3
v_gene: TRBV4-3
CDR3aa: ASSQDGTSGNTIY

j_gene: TRBJ2-1
v_gene: TRBV6-5
CDR3aa: ASSYTGTSVYNEQF

j_gene: TRBJ1-5
v_gene: TRBV4-1
CDR3aa: ASSQTRQGHQPQH

j_gene: TRBJ2-2
v_gene: TRBV18
CDR3aa: ASSPAEWELF

j_gene: TRBJ2-7
v_gene: TRBV7-6
CDR3aa: ASSLVRGEQY

j_gene: TRBJ2-1
v_gene: TRBV7-2
CDR3aa: ASSLKRVGRGVNEQF

j_gene: TRBJ2-3
v_gene: TRBV15
CDR3aa: ATGAGGQTDTQY

j_gene: TRBJ2-1
v_gene: TRBV2
CDR3aa: ASSPIAGGSYNEQF